The clone carrying this TCR beta chain was detected ten times or more. The target antigen is unknown. This CDR3 is built from 15 residues. The germline V gene has CDR1 SEHNR and CDR2 FQNEAQ (reference sequence). V lost 3 bases and J 3 bases, leaving 11 bases between the germline ends. Profiled with immunoSEQ multiplex PCR; TCRdb holds only in-frame clones, not every one. The data hold approximately 89,000 clones, with 86% observed a single time. The sample is drawn from a study of T cell repertoires and HLA-DP antigens. Study in general: One alloantigen had 9 to 11 groove amino acid differences from self, the other one.

Findings and limits, study-wide: Average cumulative frequency of previously undetected clones was 35% to 40% against one allele and under 60% against the other. Sorted CD137+ clonality was roughly 0.4 for both alloantigens, versus roughly 0.043 pre-culture.

V and J are TRBV7-9 and TRBJ2-2; D is unresolved. This clonotype was obtained from a middle-aged man in good health and CMV-seronegative. Sequences were obtained from CD4+ T cells from PBMCs. DNA of the CDR3: TGTGCCAGCAGCTTCCCCTTCGGATACACCGGGGAGCTGTTTTTT. It encodes CASSFPFGYTGELFF.